The 30 T cell receptor beta chains below come from one sample, sequenced in a study of blood T cell repertoires in COVID-19. Profiling relied on immunoSEQ multiplex PCR, and the TCRdb table lists in-frame clones only, not all of them. The sample holds hundreds of thousands of clones; around nine tenths are singletons and the top ten take roughly 12%. The sample consisted of peripheral blood. These receptors came from a woman aged 25-40 years with COVID-19, enrolled during active disease.

The chain employs TRBV28 and TRBJ1-1; D gene unclear. The V end lost 6 bases, the J end lost 3 bases, and 8 bases lay between the germline ends. Germline CDR1 and CDR2: MDHEN and SYDVKM. The length of the CDR3 is 12 residues. CDR3 sequence (DNA): TGTGCCAGCAGCCCCGGGGACACTGAAGCTTTCTTT. This translates into CASSPGDTEAFF.

The V and J genes are TRBV19 and TRBJ2-3, with TRBD2 matching over 11 bases. The CDR3 contains 17 residues. The junction had 11 bases not matched to a gene; V was cut back by 5 bases and J by 4 bases. Germline values: CDR1 LNHDA, CDR2 SQIVND (reference sequence). CDR3 sequence reads: CASSLRLAGTLADTQYF. CDR3 bases: TGTGCCAGTAGTCTTCGACTAGCGGGGACGCTCGCAGATACGCAGTATTTT.

Only a few counts were recorded for this clone. The rearrangement joins TRBV27 to TRBJ2-1; 12 bases fit TRBD2. The J segment lost 6 bases and the V segment lost 0 bases, leaving 0 bases of the junction unmatched. This CDR3 is 15 amino acids long. CDR1 and CDR2 from the germline V gene are MNHEY and SMNVEV (reference sequence). DNA for the CDR3: TGTGCCAGCAGTTTATCGACTAGCGGGAGCAATGAGCAGTTCTTC. This sequence encodes CASSLSTSGSNEQFF.

The chain carries TRBV7-2 and TRBJ2-7, with 12 bases aligning to TRBD1. The V gene's germline CDR1 is SGHTA and CDR2 FQGNSA. Losses at the gene ends were 3 bases for V and 6 bases for J; bases not matched to a gene: 9. The CDR3 is 16 amino acids. In DNA, the CDR3 is TGTGCCAGCAGCTTCATAGGGACAGGGGGCCGGGGCGAGCAGTACTTC. Amino acid sequence: CASSFIGTGGRGEQYF.

The chain couples TRBV5-1 to TRBJ1-1, with no clear D. The CDR3 spans 16 residues. The V gene's germline CDR1 is SGHRS and CDR2 YFSETQ. Trimming took off 4 bases at V and 2 bases at J, with 18 bases between the two ends. The CDR3 reads CASSLGSASGNTEAFF. CDR3 nucleotides: TGCGCCAGCAGCCTGGGGAGCGCGAGCGGTAACACTGAAGCTTTCTTT.

The chain uses TRBV2 and TRBJ1-4, with TRBD1 as a possible D gene (6 bases). The CDR3 has 14 amino acids. V lost 4 bases, J lost 4 bases, and 10 bases lay in between. Germline CDR1 SNHLY, CDR2 FYNNEI. The CDR3 DNA sequence: TGTGCCAGCAGTGTACAGGGATATAATGAAAAACTGTTTTTT. Protein: CASSVQGYNEKLFF.

The chain uses TRBV2 and TRBJ2-2; 10 bases align to TRBD2. The V and J ends lost 7 bases and 5 bases, in that order; junction bases with no gene match: 10. CDR1 SNHLY and CDR2 FYNNEI come from the germline V gene. This CDR3 has 16 amino acids. The CDR3 DNA reads as TGTGCCAGCAACCCCCAGGGGACTAGCGTTACCGGGGAGCTGTTTTTT. It encodes CASNPQGTSVTGELFF.

This clone was seen more than once but under ten times. The V gene is TRBV6-5, the J gene TRBJ2-1; D is unresolved. Looked up from germline, CDR1 is MNHEY and CDR2 is SVGAGI. The germline V and J ends were trimmed by 7 bases and 8 bases, with 18 bases remaining between them. The CDR3 has 14 amino acids. CDR3 sequence reads: CASTLKSASDEQFF. In nucleotides, the CDR3 is TGTGCCAGCACCTTGAAATCAGCAAGCGATGAGCAGTTCTTC.

The CDR3 region has the DNA TGTGCCACCAGCAGCGCGGGACAGGGGGCGGGAGAGCAGTACTTC. Translated, it gives CATSSAGQGAGEQYF. The J gene is TRBJ2-7, the V gene TRBV15; TRBD1 matches at 12 bases. The CDR3 is 15 residues long. The ends lost 3 bases at V and 7 bases at J; junction bases unmatched: 7. Germline loops: CDR1 LNHNV, CDR2 YYDKDF (reference sequence).

A few counts support this clone. The genes are TRBV29-1 and TRBJ1-4, with 9 bases fitting TRBD1. With 4 bases clipped from V and 3 bases from J, the junction kept 6 bases outside the gene matches. Germline V lookup: CDR1 SQVTM, CDR2 ANQGSEA. This CDR3 has 15 amino acids. CDR3 protein: CSVGGTGMSNEKLFF. CDR3 bases: TGCAGCGTTGGGGGGACAGGGATGTCTAATGAAAAACTGTTTTTT.

The gene calls are TRBV3-1 (or the pseudogene TRBV3-2) and TRBJ1-2; D ambiguous. V lost 1 base to trimming and J lost 1 base, with 7 bases between them. Germline CDR1 LGHDT, CDR2 YNNKEL (reference sequence). CDR3 length equals 14 residues. CDR3 nucleotides: TGTGCCAGCAGCCAAGTGCCAGTTAACTATGGCTACACCTTC. Its translation: CASSQVPVNYGYTF.

The gene calls are TRBV27 and TRBJ1-5; the D gene is possibly TRBD1 (5 bases). The germline V and J ends were trimmed by 2 bases and 3 bases, with 14 bases remaining between them. The CDR3 length is 16 residues. Germline lookup yields CDR1 MNHEY and CDR2 SMNVEV (reference sequence). This chain's CDR3 is CASSLSGSGYNQPQHF. Here the CDR3 DNA reads TGTGCCAGCAGTTTAAGTGGGTCAGGGTACAATCAGCCCCAGCATTTT.

V gene TRBV6-5 combines with J gene TRBJ2-5; 7 nucleotides agree with TRBD2. The ends lost 2 bases at V and 5 bases at J; junction bases unmatched: 5. The germline CDR1 and CDR2 sequences are MNHEY and SVGAGI. This CDR3 is 14 amino acids long. CDR3 in amino acids: CASSYGGDDETQYF. In DNA, the CDR3 is TGTGCCAGCAGTTACGGGGGGGACGACGAGACCCAGTACTTC.

V gene TRBV10-3 combines with J gene TRBJ1-5; D is unclear. Germline V lookup: CDR1 ENHRY, CDR2 SYGVKD. V dropped 4 bases and J dropped 3 bases, with 10 bases sitting between them. The CDR3 has 14 residues. The CDR3 protein is CAISGGIPNQPQHF. CDR3 in DNA: TGTGCCATCAGTGGAGGGATTCCCAATCAGCCCCAGCATTTT.

This clone occurred a few times. CDR3 residues: CASSLRSTGEWSEKLFF. DNA of the CDR3: TGTGCCAGCAGTTTACGATCGACAGGGGAATGGAGTGAAAAACTGTTTTTT. The V call is TRBV28, the J call TRBJ1-4, with 8 bases matching TRBD1. Germline V CDR1 and CDR2: MDHEN, SYDVKM. The CDR3 contains 17 residues. J was trimmed by 7 bases and V by 2 bases; bases with no gene match: 12.

The CDR3 here is CASSLEAGGLYGYTF. CDR3 nucleotide sequence: TGTGCCAGCAGCTTGGAGGCTGGGGGACTCTATGGCTACACCTTC. The J gene is TRBJ1-2, the V gene TRBV5-6, with D possibly TRBD1 on 5 matching bases. The CDR3 runs to 15 residues. CDR1 is SGHDT, CDR2 YYEEEE, per germline. V lost 0 bases to trimming and J lost 4 bases, with 13 bases between them.

The CDR3 DNA reads TGTGCCAGCAGAACCCAAGGGGCGCCAAGCACAGATACGCAGTATTTT. Translation gives CASRTQGAPSTDTQYF. This chain joins TRBV6-6 and TRBJ2-3; tentative D call: TRBD1 (5 bases). CDR1 is MNHNY, CDR2 SVGAGI, per germline (reference sequence). Trimming cost V 6 bases and J 0 bases, with 16 bases left between them. The length of the CDR3 is 16 residues.

This sequence joins TRBV28 and TRBJ2-1; 7 bases map to TRBD1. This CDR3 comprises 18 residues. The germline CDR1 and CDR2 sequences are MDHEN and SYDVKM. The trim removed 5 bases at V and 0 bases at J, leaving 13 bases unmatched. This CDR3 reads CASSPRQGRGNSYNEQFF. The DNA for the CDR3 is TGTGCCAGCAGTCCACGACAGGGTAGAGGAAACTCCTACAATGAGCAGTTCTTC.

This clone was seen only once. This chain connects TRBV27 to TRBJ2-7, with 8 bases that match TRBD2. V lost 6 bases, J lost 3 bases, and 7 bases stayed unmatched. The CDR3 is made up of 14 amino acids. CDR1 is MNHEY, CDR2 SMNVEV, per germline (reference sequence). CDR3 nucleotides: TGTGCCAGCAGCATCAGCGGGGGAATCTACGAGCAGTACTTC. Its translation is CASSISGGIYEQYF.

This chain joins TRBV11-2 and TRBJ1-1; a possible D gene is TRBD1 (6 bases). Germline loops: CDR1 SGHAT, CDR2 FQNNGV. This CDR3 contains 13 residues. The V gene lost 5 bases and the J gene lost 8 bases, with 15 bases spanning the gap. The CDR3 loop reads CASSPGGRQEAFF. DNA of the CDR3: TGTGCCAGCAGCCCGGGGGGCCGCCAAGAAGCTTTCTTT. Looking up the rest from reference TRBV11-2 and TRBJ1-1 gives the full variable domain: EAGVAQSPRYKIIEKRQSVAFWCNPISGHATLYWYQQILGQGPKLLIQFQNNGVVDDSQLPKDRFSAERLKGVDSTLKIQPAKLEDSAVYLCASSPGGRQEAFFGQGTRLTVV.

V and J are TRBV19 and TRBJ1-2; 9 nucleotides match TRBD1. The CDR3 totals 15 residues. CDR1 and CDR2 (germline): LNHDA, SQIVND (reference sequence). The junction had 11 bases not matched to a gene; V was cut back by 6 bases and J by 6 bases. The CDR3 nucleotides are TGTGCCAGTAGAAATACAGGGGGCTCTGACGATGGCTACACCTTC. The encoded protein is CASRNTGGSDDGYTF.

The rearrangement joins TRBV5-4 to TRBJ1-1; D possibly corresponds to TRBD1 (6 bases). Germline V gene data show CDR1 as SGHNT and CDR2 as YYREEE (reference sequence). The CDR3 sequence is 15 residues long. The V end lost 4 bases, the J end lost 6 bases, and 19 bases lay between the germline ends. The CDR3 sequence is CASSPFYTQGSEAFF. CDR3 nucleotides: TGTGCCAGCAGCCCCTTTTATACACAGGGATCTGAAGCTTTCTTT.

This chain connects TRBV5-1 to TRBJ2-6; TRBD1 agrees at 7 bases. The trim removed 0 bases at V and 0 bases at J, leaving 6 bases unmatched. The germline CDR1 and CDR2 sequences are SGHRS and YFSETQ. This CDR3 has 18 amino acids. CDR3 residues: CASSLVAGGPSGANVLTF. The CDR3 bases are TGCGCCAGCAGCTTGGTGGCAGGGGGACCCTCTGGGGCCAACGTCCTGACTTTC.

This sequence joins TRBV28 and TRBJ2-7, with unresolved D. This CDR3 has 14 amino acids. The germline V gene has CDR1 MDHEN and CDR2 SYDVKM. Between the trimmed V and J ends, which lost 6 bases and 5 bases, there was a span of 17 bases. The CDR3, as DNA: TGTGCCAGCAGCCGTGATGCTAGTCTTCACGAGCAGTACTTC. Translation gives CASSRDASLHEQYF.

The sample holds many counts of this clone. This chain links TRBV7-3 with TRBJ2-5; a weak D match, TRBD2 (6 bases). The V gene lost 2 bases and the J gene lost 4 bases, with 8 bases spanning the gap. Germline CDR1 is SGHTA and CDR2 is FQGTGA. The length of the CDR3 is 13 residues. CDR3 DNA: TGTGCCAGCAGCTTACGAGCGGGAGAGACCCAGTACTTC. This sequence encodes CASSLRAGETQYF.

The V call is TRBV28, the J call TRBJ1-1; D is perhaps TRBD1 (6 bases). Germline values: CDR1 MDHEN, CDR2 SYDVKM. The CDR3 has 13 amino acids. V lost 4 bases and J 11 bases, leaving 17 bases between the germline ends. The DNA for the CDR3 is TGTGCCAGCAGTTCTACAGGGTCCATAGGGGCTTTCTTT. Amino acid sequence: CASSSTGSIGAFF.

This chain joins TRBV24-1 and TRBJ2-5, with TRBD2 matching 14 bases. V lost 2 bases to trimming and J lost 5 bases; unmatched junction nucleotides: 6. CDR3 length equals 17 residues. Germline V gives CDR1 KGHDR, CDR2 SFDVKD. CDR3 region: CATSDWGLAGVDETQYF. In DNA form, the CDR3 reads TGTGCCACCAGTGATTGGGGACTAGCGGGAGTAGATGAGACCCAGTACTTC.

The chain joins TRBV6-2 or TRBV6-3 to TRBJ2-7; 9 bases are a match to TRBD2. Trimming took 5 bases from V and 2 from J; bases not matched to a gene: 4. Per germline, CDR1 MNHEY and CDR2 SVGEGT. The CDR3 consists of 14 residues. The CDR3 sequence is CASSQLAGPYEQYF. CDR3 nucleotide sequence: TGTGCCAGCAGTCAACTAGCGGGTCCCTACGAGCAGTACTTC.

This clone was seen a single time. The gene calls are TRBV29-1 and TRBJ1-2; TRBD1 is a possible D gene (5 bases). CDR1 is SQVTM and CDR2 is ANQGSEA in the germline V gene. V dropped 2 bases and J dropped 1 base, with 8 bases sitting between them. The CDR3 spans 13 residues. The CDR3 nucleotides read TGCAGCGTTGAAAGGACATATAACTATGGCTACACCTTC. Its translation: CSVERTYNYGYTF.

The genes are TRBV9 and TRBJ1-4; the D gene is possibly TRBD1 (5 bases). Germline CDR1 is SGDLS and CDR2 is YYNGEE. The length of the CDR3 is 16 residues. The V end lost 0 bases, the J end lost 7 bases, and 16 bases lay between the germline ends. CDR3 sequence (DNA): TGTGCCAGCAGCGTAGAAGGCGGGGACGGGGGTGAAAAACTGTTTTTT. It translates to CASSVEGGDGGEKLFF.